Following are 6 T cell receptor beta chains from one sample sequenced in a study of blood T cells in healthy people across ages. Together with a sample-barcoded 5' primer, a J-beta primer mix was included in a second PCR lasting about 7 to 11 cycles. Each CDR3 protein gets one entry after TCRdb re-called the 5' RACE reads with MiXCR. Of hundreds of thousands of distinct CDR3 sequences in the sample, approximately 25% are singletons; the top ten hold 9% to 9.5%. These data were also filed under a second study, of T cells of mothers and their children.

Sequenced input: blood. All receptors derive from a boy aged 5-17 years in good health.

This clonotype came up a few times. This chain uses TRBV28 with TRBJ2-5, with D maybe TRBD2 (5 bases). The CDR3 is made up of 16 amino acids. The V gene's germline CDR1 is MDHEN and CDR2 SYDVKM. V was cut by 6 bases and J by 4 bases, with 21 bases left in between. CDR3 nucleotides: TGTGCCAGCAGAACCTACGACGCGGGTTTTAGAGAGACCCAGTACTTC. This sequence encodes CASRTYDAGFRETQYF.

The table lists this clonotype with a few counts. This chain's CDR3 is CASSPRQGNHEQYF. The CDR3 DNA reads as TGTGCCAGCAGCCCCCGACAGGGAAACCACGAGCAGTACTTC. The V call is TRBV3-1, the J call TRBJ2-1; 7 positions agree with TRBD1. The J call may not be correct, given that the DNA end is closer to TRBJ2-7. CDR3 length: 14 amino acids. Germline-derived CDR1 and CDR2 are LGHDT and YNNKEL (reference sequence).

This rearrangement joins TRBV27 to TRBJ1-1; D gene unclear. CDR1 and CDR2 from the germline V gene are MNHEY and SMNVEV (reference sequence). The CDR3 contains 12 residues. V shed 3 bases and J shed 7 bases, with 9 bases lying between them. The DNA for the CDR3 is TGTGCCAGCAGTTTTTATGGCAGTGAAGCTTTCTTT. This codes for CASSFYGSEAFF.

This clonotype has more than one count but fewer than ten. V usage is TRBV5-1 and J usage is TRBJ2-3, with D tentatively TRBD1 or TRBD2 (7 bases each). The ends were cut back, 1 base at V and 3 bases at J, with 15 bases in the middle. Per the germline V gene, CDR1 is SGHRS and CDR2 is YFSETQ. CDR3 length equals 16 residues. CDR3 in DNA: TGCGCCAGCAGCTTGCTTATCCAGGGGGGGACAGATACGCAGTATTTT. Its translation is CASSLLIQGGTDTQYF.

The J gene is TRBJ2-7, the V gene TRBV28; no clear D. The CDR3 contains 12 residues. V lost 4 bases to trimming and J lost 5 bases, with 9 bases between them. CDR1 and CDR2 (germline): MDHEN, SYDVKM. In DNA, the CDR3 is TGTGCCAGCAGTTCCATTATGCACGAGCAGTACTTC. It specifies CASSSIMHEQYF.

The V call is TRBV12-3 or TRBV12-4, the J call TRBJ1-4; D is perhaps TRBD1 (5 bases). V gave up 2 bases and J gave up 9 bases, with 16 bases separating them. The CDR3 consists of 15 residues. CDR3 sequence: CASSLSDGTMQKLFF. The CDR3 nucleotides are TGTGCCAGCAGTTTATCGGACGGGACTATGCAAAAACTGTTTTTT.